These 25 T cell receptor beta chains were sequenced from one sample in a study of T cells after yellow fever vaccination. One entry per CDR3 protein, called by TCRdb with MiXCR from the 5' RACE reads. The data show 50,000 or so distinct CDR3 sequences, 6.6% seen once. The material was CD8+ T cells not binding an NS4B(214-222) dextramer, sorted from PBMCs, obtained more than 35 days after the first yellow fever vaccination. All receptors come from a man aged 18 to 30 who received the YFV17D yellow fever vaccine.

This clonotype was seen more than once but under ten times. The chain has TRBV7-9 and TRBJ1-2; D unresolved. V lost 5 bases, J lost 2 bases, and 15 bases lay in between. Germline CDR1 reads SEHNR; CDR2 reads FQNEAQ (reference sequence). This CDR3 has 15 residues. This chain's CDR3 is CASSPTLQENYGYTF. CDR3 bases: TGTGCCAGCAGCCCAACCCTTCAGGAGAACTATGGCTACACCTTC.

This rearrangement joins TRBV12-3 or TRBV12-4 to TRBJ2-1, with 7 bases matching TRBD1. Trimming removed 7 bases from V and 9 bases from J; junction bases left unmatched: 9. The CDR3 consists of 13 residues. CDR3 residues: CASIQKQGTEQFF. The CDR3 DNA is TGTGCCAGCATCCAGAAACAGGGGACTGAGCAGTTCTTC.

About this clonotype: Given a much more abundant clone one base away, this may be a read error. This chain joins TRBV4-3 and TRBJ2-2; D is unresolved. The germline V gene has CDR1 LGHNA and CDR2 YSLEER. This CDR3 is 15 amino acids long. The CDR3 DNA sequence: TGCGCCACCAGCCAAGATAGAGGAATCCCCGGGGAGCTGTTTTTT. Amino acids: CATSQDRGIPGELFF.

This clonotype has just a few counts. The CDR3 loop reads CASSEGGNTEAFF. The DNA for the CDR3 is TGTGCCAGCTCGGAGGGGGGGAACACTGAAGCTTTCTTT. J is TRBJ1-1 and V is TRBV6-5, with a tentative D call TRBD1 (6 bases). Germline CDR1 is MNHEY and CDR2 is SVGAGI. This CDR3 has 13 amino acids. V was clipped by 8 bases and J by 1 base, with 11 bases between them.

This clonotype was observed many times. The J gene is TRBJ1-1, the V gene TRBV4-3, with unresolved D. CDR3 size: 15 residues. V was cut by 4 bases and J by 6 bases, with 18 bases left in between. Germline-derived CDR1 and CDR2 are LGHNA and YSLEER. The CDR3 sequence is CASSPRLFGHSEAFF. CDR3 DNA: TGCGCCAGCAGCCCTCGATTGTTCGGGCACTCTGAAGCTTTCTTT.

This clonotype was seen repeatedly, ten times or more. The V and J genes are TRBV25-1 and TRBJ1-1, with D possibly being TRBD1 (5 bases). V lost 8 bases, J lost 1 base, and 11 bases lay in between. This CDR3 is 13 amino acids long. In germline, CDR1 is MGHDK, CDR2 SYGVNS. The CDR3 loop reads CASCSGQNTEAFF. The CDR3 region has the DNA TGTGCCAGCTGTTCGGGGCAGAACACTGAAGCTTTCTTT. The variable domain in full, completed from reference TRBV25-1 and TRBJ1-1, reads EADIYQTPRYLVIGTGKKITLECSQTMGHDKMYWYQQDPGMELHLIHYSYGVNSTEKGDLSSESTVSRIRTEHFPLTLESARPSHTSQYLCASCSGQNTEAFFGQGTRLTVV.

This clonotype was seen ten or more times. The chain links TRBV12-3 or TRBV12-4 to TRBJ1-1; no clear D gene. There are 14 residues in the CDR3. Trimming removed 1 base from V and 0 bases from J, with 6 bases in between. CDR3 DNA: TGTGCCAGCAGTTTAGTGACGATGAACACTGAAGCTTTCTTT. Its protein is CASSLVTMNTEAFF.

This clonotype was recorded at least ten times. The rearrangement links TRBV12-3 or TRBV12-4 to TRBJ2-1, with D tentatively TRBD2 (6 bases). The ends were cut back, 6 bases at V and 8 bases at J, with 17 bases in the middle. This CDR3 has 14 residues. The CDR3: CASSPRAGLHEQFF. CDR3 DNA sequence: TGTGCCAGCAGCCCGCGGGCGGGGTTGCATGAGCAGTTCTTC.

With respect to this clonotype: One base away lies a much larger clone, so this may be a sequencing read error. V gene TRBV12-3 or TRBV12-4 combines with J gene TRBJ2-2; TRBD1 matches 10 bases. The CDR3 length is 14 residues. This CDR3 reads CTSMVGQGVGELFF. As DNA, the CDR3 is TGTACCAGCATGGTCGGACAGGGGGTCGGGGAGCTGTTTTTT.

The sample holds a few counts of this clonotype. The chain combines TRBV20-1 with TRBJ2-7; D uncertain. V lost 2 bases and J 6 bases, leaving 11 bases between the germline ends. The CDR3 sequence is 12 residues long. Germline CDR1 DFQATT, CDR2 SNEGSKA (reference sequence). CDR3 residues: CSARPEGFEQYF. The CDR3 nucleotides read TGCAGTGCTAGACCCGAAGGGTTCGAGCAGTACTTC.

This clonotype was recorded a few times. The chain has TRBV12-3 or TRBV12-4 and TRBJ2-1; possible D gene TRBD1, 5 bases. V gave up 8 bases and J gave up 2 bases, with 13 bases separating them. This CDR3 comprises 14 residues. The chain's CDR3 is CASLRQGPYNEQFF. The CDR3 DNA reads TGTGCCAGCCTTAGGCAGGGCCCCTACAATGAGCAGTTCTTC.

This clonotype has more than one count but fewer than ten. CDR3 DNA: TGTGCCAGCAGTTACTCGAATAGCAGGGGCGACCTTTACACTGAAGCTTTCTTT. Protein sequence: CASSYSNSRGDLYTEAFF. The chain combines TRBV6-5 with TRBJ1-1; the D gene is possibly TRBD1 (6 bases). The CDR3 loop spans 18 amino acids. Germline V CDR1 and CDR2: MNHEY, SVGAGI. Trimming removed 0 bases from V and 3 bases from J, with 20 bases in between.

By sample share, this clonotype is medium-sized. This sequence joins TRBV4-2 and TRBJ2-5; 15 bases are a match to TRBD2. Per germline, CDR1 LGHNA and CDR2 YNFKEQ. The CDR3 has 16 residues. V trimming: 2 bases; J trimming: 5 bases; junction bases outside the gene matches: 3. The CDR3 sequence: CASSQTGTSGGETQYF. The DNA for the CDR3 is TGTGCCAGCAGCCAAACCGGGACTAGCGGGGGGGAGACCCAGTACTTC.

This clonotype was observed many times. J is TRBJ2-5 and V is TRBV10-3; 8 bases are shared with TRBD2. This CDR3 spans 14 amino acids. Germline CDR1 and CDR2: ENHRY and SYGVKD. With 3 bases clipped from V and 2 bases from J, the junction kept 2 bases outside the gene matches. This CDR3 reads CAISDIAGQETQYF. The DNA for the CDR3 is TGTGCCATCAGTGATATAGCGGGGCAAGAGACCCAGTACTTC.

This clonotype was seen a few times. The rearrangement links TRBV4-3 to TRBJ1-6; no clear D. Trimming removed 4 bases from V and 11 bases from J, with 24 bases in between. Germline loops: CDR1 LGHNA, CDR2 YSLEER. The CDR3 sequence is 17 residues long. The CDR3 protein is CASSPEPGPTSTAPLHF. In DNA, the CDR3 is TGCGCCAGCAGCCCGGAACCGGGTCCTACCTCCACAGCACCCCTCCACTTT.

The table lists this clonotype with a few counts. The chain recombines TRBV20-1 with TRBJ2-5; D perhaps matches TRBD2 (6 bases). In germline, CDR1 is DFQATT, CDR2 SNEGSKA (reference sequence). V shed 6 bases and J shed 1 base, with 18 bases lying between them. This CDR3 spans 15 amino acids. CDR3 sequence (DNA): TGCAGTGCGCGTCCCGGGAGCAAACGCCAAGAGACCCAGTACTTC. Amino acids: CSARPGSKRQETQYF.

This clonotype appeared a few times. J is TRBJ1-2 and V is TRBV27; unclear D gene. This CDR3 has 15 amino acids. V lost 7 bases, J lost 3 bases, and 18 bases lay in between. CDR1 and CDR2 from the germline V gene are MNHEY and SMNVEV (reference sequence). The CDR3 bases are TGTGCCAGCACTTCGTCACTCGGGGTGGACTATGGCTACACCTTC. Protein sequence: CASTSSLGVDYGYTF.

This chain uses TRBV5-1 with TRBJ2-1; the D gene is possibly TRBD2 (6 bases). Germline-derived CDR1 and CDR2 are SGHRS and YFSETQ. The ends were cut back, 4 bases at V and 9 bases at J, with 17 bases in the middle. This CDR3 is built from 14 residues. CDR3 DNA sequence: TGCGCCAGCAGCCCCCACGGGTGGGAGGCTGAGCAGTTCTTC. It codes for CASSPHGWEAEQFF.

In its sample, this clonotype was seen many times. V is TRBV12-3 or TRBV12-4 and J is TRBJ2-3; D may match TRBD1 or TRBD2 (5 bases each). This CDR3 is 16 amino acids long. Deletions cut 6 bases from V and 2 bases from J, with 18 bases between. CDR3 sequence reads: CASSPMGVRVTDTQYF. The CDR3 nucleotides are TGTGCCAGCAGCCCGATGGGGGTTCGGGTCACAGATACGCAGTATTTT.

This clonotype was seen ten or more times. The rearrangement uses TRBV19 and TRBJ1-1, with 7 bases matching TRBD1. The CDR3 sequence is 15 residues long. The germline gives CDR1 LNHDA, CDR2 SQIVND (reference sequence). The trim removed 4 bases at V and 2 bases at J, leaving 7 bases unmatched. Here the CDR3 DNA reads TGTGCCAGTAGTAGTGAGACAGGGTCAAACACTGAAGCTTTCTTT. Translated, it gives CASSSETGSNTEAFF.

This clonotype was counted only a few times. CDR3 sequence (DNA): TGTGCCAGCAGCTTAGTACGACAGACGAATCAGCCCCAGCATTTT. Translating it yields CASSLVRQTNQPQHF. This chain links TRBV7-2 with TRBJ1-5; possible D gene TRBD1, 5 bases. Germline V gene sequence: CDR1 SGHTA, CDR2 FQGNSA. CDR3 length equals 15 residues. The ends were cut back, 1 base at V and 4 bases at J, with 11 bases in the middle.

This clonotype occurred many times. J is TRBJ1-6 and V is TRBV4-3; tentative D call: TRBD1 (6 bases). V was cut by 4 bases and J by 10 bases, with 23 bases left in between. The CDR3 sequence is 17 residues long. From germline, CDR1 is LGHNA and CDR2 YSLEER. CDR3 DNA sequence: TGCGCCAGCAGCCGGGGAGAGGGTCGGGACAATAGGTCACCCCTCCACTTT. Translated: CASSRGEGRDNRSPLHF.

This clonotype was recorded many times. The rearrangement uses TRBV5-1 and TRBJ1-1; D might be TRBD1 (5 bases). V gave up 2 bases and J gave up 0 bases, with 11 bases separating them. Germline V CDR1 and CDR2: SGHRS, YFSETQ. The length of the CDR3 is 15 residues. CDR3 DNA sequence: TGCGCCAGCAGCTTTTCAGGGTCCATGAACACTGAAGCTTTCTTT. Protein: CASSFSGSMNTEAFF.

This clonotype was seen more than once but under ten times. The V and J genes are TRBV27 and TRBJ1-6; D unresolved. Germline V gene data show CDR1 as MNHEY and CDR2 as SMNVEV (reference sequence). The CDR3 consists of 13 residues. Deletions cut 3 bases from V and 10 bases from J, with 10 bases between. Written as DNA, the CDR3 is TGTGCCAGCAGTTTTTCTGTTTTGTCACCCCTCCACTTT. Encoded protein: CASSFSVLSPLHF.

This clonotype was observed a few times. The CDR3 sequence is CASSHMRPGREEETQYF. CDR3 DNA: TGTGCCAGCAGTCATATGAGGCCGGGGCGGGAGGAAGAGACCCAGTACTTC. V is TRBV7-9 and J is TRBJ2-5; the match to TRBD2 covers 8 bases. This CDR3 comprises 17 residues. Trimming cost V 6 bases and J 3 bases; bases outside gene matches: 15. The V gene's germline CDR1 is SEHNR and CDR2 FQNEAQ (reference sequence).